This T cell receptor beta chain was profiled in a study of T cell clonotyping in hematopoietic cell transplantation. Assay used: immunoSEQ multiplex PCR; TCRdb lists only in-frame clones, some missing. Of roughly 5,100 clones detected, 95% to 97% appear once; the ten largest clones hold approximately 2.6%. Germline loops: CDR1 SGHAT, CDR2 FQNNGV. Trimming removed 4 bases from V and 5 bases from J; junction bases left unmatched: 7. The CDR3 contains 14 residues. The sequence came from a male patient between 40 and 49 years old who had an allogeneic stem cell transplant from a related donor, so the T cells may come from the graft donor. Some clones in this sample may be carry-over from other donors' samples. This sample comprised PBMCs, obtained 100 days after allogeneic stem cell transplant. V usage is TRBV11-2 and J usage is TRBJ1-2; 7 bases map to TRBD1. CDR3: CASSSRQGPYGYTF. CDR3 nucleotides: TGTGCCAGCAGCTCCAGACAGGGACCATATGGCTACACCTTC.